A single sample is the source of the 32 T cell receptor beta chains below, sequenced in a study of blood T cells in healthy people across ages. Then a second PCR, running about 7 to 11 cycles, was carried out with a sample-barcoded 5' primer and a J-beta primer mix. TCRdb itself ran the 5' RACE reads through MiXCR, one entry per CDR3 protein. The sample lists fewer than 2,000,000 distinct CDR3 sequences, almost 35% occurring once. Sequencing input: blood. The receptor source for this set is a woman aged 25 to 39 in good health.

This chain connects TRBV2 to TRBJ2-7; D possibly matches TRBD1 or TRBD2 (5 bases each). This CDR3 contains 13 residues. Trimming took 8 bases from V and 4 from J, leaving 15 bases between them. Per the germline V gene, CDR1 is SNHLY and CDR2 is FYNNEI. The CDR3 region is CASEGIVRYEQYF. The CDR3 DNA reads as TGTGCCAGCGAGGGGATCGTACGATACGAGCAGTACTTC.

This clonotype appeared a few times. The V gene is TRBV19, the J gene TRBJ2-1; perhaps TRBD1 as D (6 bases). The germline V gene encodes CDR1 LNHDA and CDR2 SQIVND (reference sequence). V lost 4 bases and J lost 8, with 12 bases in between. The CDR3 has 13 amino acids. The CDR3: CASSTSTGHEQFF. The CDR3 nucleotides read TGTGCCAGTAGTACATCGACAGGTCATGAGCAGTTCTTC.

The V gene is TRBV29-1, the J gene TRBJ1-1, with 7 bases lining up with TRBD1. J lost 4 bases, V lost 7 bases, and 6 bases had no gene match. This CDR3 has 12 residues. CDR1 is SQVTM and CDR2 is ANQGSEA in the germline V gene. CDR3 in DNA: TGCAGCGGACTGCAGGGGGGCACTGAAGCTTTCTTT. This gives the protein CSGLQGGTEAFF.

The chain couples TRBV5-1 to TRBJ1-1; 7 bases match TRBD1. The CDR3 extends over 17 amino acids. The ends lost 4 bases at V and 0 bases at J; junction bases unmatched: 12. Germline V CDR1 and CDR2: SGHRS, YFSETQ. The CDR3 loop reads CASSPPRTGELNTEAFF. In DNA form, the CDR3 reads TGCGCCAGCAGCCCTCCGAGGACAGGCGAGTTGAACACTGAAGCTTTCTTT.

This clonotype was seen only a few times. The chain joins TRBV7-9 to TRBJ2-1; D remains unclear. Trimming took 1 base from V and 4 from J, leaving 11 bases between them. The CDR3 is made up of 15 amino acids. The V gene's germline CDR1 is SEHNR and CDR2 FQNEAQ (reference sequence). CDR3 DNA: TGTGCCAGCAGCTTAGATTCGGGTTTATACAATGAGCAGTTCTTC. Encoded protein: CASSLDSGLYNEQFF.

This clonotype appeared a few times. V gene TRBV4-1 combines with J gene TRBJ2-1, with 8 bases lining up with TRBD2. The CDR3 sequence is 17 residues long. Trimming cost V 0 bases and J 4 bases; bases outside gene matches: 8. The germline CDR1 and CDR2 sequences are MGHRA and YSYEKL. Here the CDR3 DNA reads TGCGCCAGCAGCCAAGATTTAACGGGAGGGGGGTACAATGAGCAGTTCTTC. This gives the protein CASSQDLTGGGYNEQFF.

This clonotype was found a few times. The chain joins TRBV6-4 to TRBJ1-5; TRBD1 is a possible D gene (5 bases). Germline V gene lookup returns CDR1 MRHNA and CDR2 SNTAGT. V was trimmed by 2 bases and J by 0 bases, leaving 17 bases between them. CDR3 length equals 18 residues. DNA of the CDR3: TGTGCCAGCAGTGACCTGGTCTTGGGGACCTATAGCAATCAGCCCCAGCATTTT. Its translation is CASSDLVLGTYSNQPQHF.

The chain is built from TRBV5-1 and TRBJ2-1; 8 bases fit TRBD2. CDR1 is SGHRS and CDR2 is YFSETQ in the germline V gene. The CDR3 covers 16 residues. V lost 3 bases and J lost 5; bases outside the gene matches: 10. For the CDR3, the DNA is TGCGCCAGCAGCTGGATGGACGGGGGGGTGGACAATGAGCAGTTCTTC. It is translated as CASSWMDGGVDNEQFF.

J is TRBJ2-1 and V is TRBV19; no clear D gene. Trimming took off 5 bases at V and 8 bases at J, with 13 bases between the two ends. This CDR3 comprises 13 residues. Germline loops: CDR1 LNHDA, CDR2 SQIVND (reference sequence). CDR3 DNA sequence: TGTGCCAGTAGTGGCTGGGGTTTCGATGAGCAGTTCTTC. Protein product: CASSGWGFDEQFF. Looking up the rest from reference TRBV19 and TRBJ2-1 gives the full variable domain: DGGITQSPKYLFRKEGQNVTLSCEQNLNHDAMYWYRQDPGQGLRLIYYSQIVNDFQKGDIAEGYSVSREKKESFPLTVTSAQKNPTAFYLCASSGWGFDEQFFGPGTRLTVL.

V usage is TRBV7-3 and J usage is TRBJ1-2; D call uncertain. The CDR3 totals 16 residues. CDR1 and CDR2 (germline): SGHTA, FQGTGA. V was pared by 5 bases and J by 7 bases, with 23 bases between. CDR3 nucleotide sequence: TGTGCCAGCAGCCCCCGAGGACCGGTCCGAAAAATTGGCTACACCTTC. Translating gives CASSPRGPVRKIGYTF.

This clonotype was detected once. V is TRBV20-1 and J is TRBJ2-1; D is undetermined. The CDR3 loop spans 14 amino acids. CDR1 DFQATT and CDR2 SNEGSKA come from the germline V gene (reference sequence). V lost 5 bases to trimming and J lost 3 bases, with 14 bases between them. CDR3 sequence: CSAERKWGYNEQFF. In nucleotides, the CDR3 is TGCAGTGCTGAGAGGAAGTGGGGCTACAATGAGCAGTTCTTC.

This clonotype was detected ten times or more. One junction end disagrees with the germline gene, perhaps due to a read error. The J gene is TRBJ2-3, the V gene TRBV20-1; D perhaps matches TRBD1 (6 bases). Germline V gene data show CDR1 as DFQATT and CDR2 as SNEGSKA (reference sequence). This CDR3 has 14 residues. The CDR3 DNA follows: TGCAGTGCCAGAGGGGTGGACAGTACAGATACGCAGTATTTT. Protein sequence: CSARGVDSTDTQYF.

The sample holds a few counts of this clonotype. The V call is TRBV4-1, the J call TRBJ1-6; perhaps TRBD1 as D (5 bases). Trimming shortened V by 3 bases and J by 4 bases, and 16 bases separated the two germline ends. The germline V gene encodes CDR1 MGHRA and CDR2 YSYEKL. CDR3 length: 17 amino acids. The CDR3 protein is CASSQSPGRRYNSPLHF. The CDR3 region has the DNA TGCGCCAGCAGCCAGTCGCCGGGACGGAGATATAATTCACCCCTCCACTTT.

V is TRBV27 and J is TRBJ2-3; D may correspond to TRBD1 or TRBD2 (5 bases each). Trimming removed 3 bases at V and 1 base at J, with 11 bases between. The CDR3 contains 15 residues. Germline V gives CDR1 MNHEY, CDR2 SMNVEV (reference sequence). The DNA of the CDR3 is TGTGCCAGCAGTTTGCGGACGGGACGCACAGATACGCAGTATTTT. It codes for CASSLRTGRTDTQYF.

This clonotype was picked up a small number of times. This chain connects TRBV7-2 to TRBJ2-7; no reliable D call. V was pared by 0 bases and J by 0 bases, with 6 bases between. CDR1 is SGHTA, CDR2 FQGNSA, per germline. The CDR3 contains 14 residues. The CDR3 here is CASSLAFSSYEQYF. CDR3 bases: TGTGCCAGCAGCTTAGCTTTTAGCTCCTACGAGCAGTACTTC. Full variable domain (missing parts from reference TRBV7-2 and TRBJ2-7): GAGVSQSPSNKVTEKGKDVELRCDPISGHTALYWYRQSLGQGLEFLIYFQGNSAPDKSGLPSDRFSAERTGGSVSTLTIQRTQQEDSAVYLCASSLAFSSYEQYFGPGTRLTVT.

Note on this clonotype: At one end the junction does not follow the germline gene, possibly because of a read error. DNA for the CDR3: TGTGCCAGCATTACTCTACCCCCGGGCGCGAACACTGAAACTTTCTTT. Its protein is CASITLPPGANTETFF. This chain joins TRBV28 and TRBJ1-1, with no clear D. Germline values: CDR1 MDHEN, CDR2 SYDVKM. The CDR3 has 16 residues.

This clonotype has just a few counts. The chain links TRBV27 to TRBJ2-3, with 9 bases matching TRBD2. V lost 4 bases to trimming and J lost 4 bases; unmatched junction nucleotides: 6. Germline lookup yields CDR1 MNHEY and CDR2 SMNVEV (reference sequence). The CDR3 loop spans 15 amino acids. The CDR3 spells CASSSAGGAADTQYF. The CDR3 nucleotides read TGTGCCAGCAGTTCAGCGGGGGGAGCCGCAGATACGCAGTATTTT.

This clonotype was observed a single time. The junction shows a germline mismatch at one end, possibly a read error. The rearrangement joins TRBV27 to TRBJ2-1, with TRBD2 identical over 9 bases. This CDR3 comprises 15 residues. CDR1 and CDR2 (germline): MNHEY, SMNVEV (reference sequence). The CDR3 region has the DNA TGTGCCAGCAGTCCCGGGACTAGCTCCTACAATAAGCAGTTCTTC. Protein: CASSPGTSSYNKQFF.

This clonotype was counted a few times. V gene TRBV3-1 combines with J gene TRBJ2-3; 9 bases are shared with TRBD2. J was trimmed by 4 bases and V by 1 base; bases with no gene match: 3. Germline assignment: CDR1 LGHDT and CDR2 YNNKEL (reference sequence). This CDR3 is built from 15 residues. The CDR3 coding sequence is TGTGCCAGCAGCCAAGGCGGGAGGGCCGCAGATACGCAGTATTTT. Protein sequence: CASSQGGRAADTQYF.

The genes are TRBV5-6 and TRBJ2-5; 9 bases fit TRBD2. With 1 base clipped from V and 5 bases from J, the junction kept 6 bases outside the gene matches. This CDR3 spans 15 amino acids. The V gene's germline CDR1 is SGHDT and CDR2 YYEEEE. CDR3 amino acids: CASSLLSSGDETQYF. CDR3 DNA sequence: TGTGCCAGCAGCTTGTTGTCTAGCGGGGATGAGACCCAGTACTTC.

There are a few counts of this clonotype. The rearrangement links TRBV18 to TRBJ2-7, with 8 nucleotides matching TRBD1. This CDR3 is 15 amino acids long. J lost 2 bases, V lost 4 bases, and 7 bases had no gene match. Germline values: CDR1 KGHSH, CDR2 LQKENI. CDR3 loop: CASSQGQGSPYEQYF. The CDR3 coding sequence is TGTGCCAGCTCACAAGGACAGGGTAGCCCCTACGAGCAGTACTTC.

This clonotype was counted between two and nine times. This chain joins TRBV27 and TRBJ2-5; D tentatively reads TRBD1 or TRBD2 (5 bases each). Germline CDR1 and CDR2: MNHEY and SMNVEV (reference sequence). This CDR3 spans 16 amino acids. Between the trimmed V and J ends, which lost 4 bases and 1 base, there was a span of 16 bases. This CDR3 is CASSSGTSPVQETQYF. CDR3 nucleotide sequence: TGTGCCAGCAGTTCCGGGACCTCGCCCGTCCAAGAGACCCAGTACTTC.

This clonotype showed up just once. This chain uses TRBV10-2 with TRBJ2-5, with a tentative D call TRBD2 (6 bases). The CDR3 runs to 13 residues. V lost 11 bases to trimming and J lost 5 bases, with 18 bases between them. Germline lookup yields CDR1 WSHSY and CDR2 SAAADI. The CDR3 DNA sequence: TGCGCCGGCAAGGGGAGGCAGCGGGAGACCCAGTACTTC. Translated: CAGKGRQRETQYF.

On this clonotype: A single base separates this from a much larger clone, so it may be a read error. The chain has TRBV29-1 and TRBJ2-7; 9 nucleotides match TRBD1. V gave up 8 bases and J gave up 6 bases; unmatched junction bases: 11. Germline V gene sequence: CDR1 SQVTM, CDR2 ANQGSEA. This CDR3 has 13 residues. CDR3 in amino acids: CSIGRDRVSEQYF. Here the CDR3 DNA reads TGCAGCATCGGCCGGGACAGGGTATCCGAGCAGTACTTC.

This clonotype was recorded a few times. This rearrangement joins TRBV7-2 to TRBJ2-1, with a tentative D call TRBD1 (6 bases). There are 20 residues in the CDR3. Germline V gene data show CDR1 as SGHTA and CDR2 as FQGNSA. The V end lost 0 bases, the J end lost 3 bases, and 24 bases lay between the germline ends. In DNA, the CDR3 is TGTGCCAGCAGCTTAGCTGCGGAACTAACGTACGGGACACTCTACAATGAGCAGTTCTTC. It yields the protein CASSLAAELTYGTLYNEQFF.

The rearrangement joins TRBV5-1 to TRBJ1-6, with D possibly matching TRBD1 (5 bases). V lost 4 bases to trimming and J lost 8 bases, with 16 bases between them. Germline loops: CDR1 SGHRS, CDR2 YFSETQ. CDR3 length equals 15 residues. CDR3 coding DNA: TGCGCCAGCAGCGGGGGACGGGTAAATGATTCACCCCTCCACTTT. This codes for CASSGGRVNDSPLHF.

In regard to this clonotype: A much bigger clone sits one base away, suggesting this may be a read error. The chain's CDR3 is CASSGDRKETQFF. For the CDR3, the DNA is TGTGCCAGCAGTGGGGACAGGAAAGAGACCCAGTTCTTC. The V and J genes are TRBV6-6 and TRBJ2-1; 8 bases are a match to TRBD1. V was clipped by 5 bases and J by 13 bases; unmatched bases: 10. The CDR3 is 13 amino acids. Germline V gene lookup returns CDR1 MNHNY and CDR2 SVGAGI (reference sequence).

The chain links TRBV29-1 to TRBJ2-2; D is unresolved. Germline V gives CDR1 SQVTM, CDR2 ANQGSEA. V lost 7 bases and J 0 bases, leaving 9 bases between the germline ends. The CDR3 runs 13 residues. The CDR3: CSAVGSNTGELFF. In DNA, the CDR3 is TGCAGCGCGGTAGGGTCGAACACCGGGGAGCTGTTTTTT.

This clonotype was recorded only once. The chain recombines TRBV14 with TRBJ1-1, with unresolved D. The CDR3 is 13 residues long. Trimming left V 4 bases short and J 3 bases short, with 9 bases between. CDR1 SGHDN and CDR2 FVKESK come from the germline V gene. CDR3 loop: CASSLILDTEAFF. CDR3 nucleotide sequence: TGTGCCAGCAGCCTTATTTTGGACACTGAAGCTTTCTTT. The complete variable domain, with remaining parts taken from reference TRBV14 and TRBJ1-1, reads EAGVTQFPSHSVIEKGQTVTLRCDPISGHDNLYWYRRVMGKEIKFLLHFVKESKQDESGMPNNRFLAERTGGTYSTLKVQPAELEDSGVYFCASSLILDTEAFFGQGTRLTVV.

The gene calls are TRBV20-1 and TRBJ2-7; no clear D gene. Germline assignment: CDR1 DFQATT and CDR2 SNEGSKA (reference sequence). This CDR3 is built from 13 residues. The ends were cut back, 0 bases at V and 0 bases at J, with 6 bases in the middle. As DNA, the CDR3 is TGCAGTGCTAGAGATGACCCCTCCTACGAGCAGTACTTC. This encodes CSARDDPSYEQYF.

This clonotype occurred a few times. The genes are TRBV5-1 and TRBJ2-3; D might be TRBD2 (6 bases). The CDR3 extends over 15 amino acids. Germline loops: CDR1 SGHRS, CDR2 YFSETQ. V was shortened by 3 bases and J by 0 bases, with 11 bases between the two germline ends. CDR3 loop: CASSSRDWSTDTQYF. In DNA, the CDR3 is TGCGCCAGCAGCTCCCGGGACTGGAGCACAGATACGCAGTATTTT.

This clonotype was counted a few times. The rearrangement links TRBV20-1 to TRBJ2-7, with a weak D call TRBD2 (5 bases). The J call may be incorrect, as the DNA end agrees better with TRBJ2-5. The germline V gene encodes CDR1 DFQATT and CDR2 SNEGSKA (reference sequence). The CDR3 runs 11 residues. The CDR3 loop reads CSAMREETQYF. In nucleotides, the CDR3 is TGCAGTGCTATGAGGGAGGAGACCCAGTACTTC.